This T cell receptor beta chain was captured in a study of vaccination and CD4 T cells after COVID-19. As to treatment: approximately nine-day PBMC culture with coronavirus spike peptide pools or control peptides (ViraFEST assay). After being plated at some 2 million per well, PBMCs were cultured with 9 to 10 IU/ml IL-2 and 8.5 to 10 ug/ml peptide pools. Days 3 and 7 were when half the medium was replaced with fresh IL-2 medium. V was trimmed by 4 bases and J by 0 bases, leaving 17 bases between them. The CDR3 covers 17 residues. Germline V CDR1 and CDR2: SGHRS, YFSETQ. The Oncomine TCR Beta short-read assay generated sequence data from the DNA of cultured CD4+ T cells. TCRdb ran MiXCR on the PCR reads and lists one entry per CDR3 protein. The top ten hold about 8.2% of the sample, which has more than 11,000 distinct CDR3 sequences, approximately 48% seen once. In regard to this clonotype: Antigen specificity is unknown.

Sequencing used CD4+ T cells from blood, cultured in vitro. The chain joins TRBV5-1 to TRBJ2-1; D perhaps matches TRBD2 (6 bases). The TCR sequence derives from a human donor who had recovered from COVID-19. CDR3 DNA sequence: TGCGCCAGCAGCCCGCGGGTGGCGGGGAGCTCCTACAATGAGCAGTTCTTC. Translation: CASSPRVAGSSYNEQFF.